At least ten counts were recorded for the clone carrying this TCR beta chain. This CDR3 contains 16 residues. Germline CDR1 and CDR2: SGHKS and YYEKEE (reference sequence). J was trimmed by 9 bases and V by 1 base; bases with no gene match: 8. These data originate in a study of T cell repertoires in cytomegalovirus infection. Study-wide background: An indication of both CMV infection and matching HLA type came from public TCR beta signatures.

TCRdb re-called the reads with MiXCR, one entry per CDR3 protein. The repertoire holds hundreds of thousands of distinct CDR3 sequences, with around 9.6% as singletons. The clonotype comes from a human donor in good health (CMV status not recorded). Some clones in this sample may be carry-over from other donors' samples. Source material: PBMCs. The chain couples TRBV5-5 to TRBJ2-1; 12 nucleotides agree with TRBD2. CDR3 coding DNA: TGTGCCAGCAGCTTGCCTAGCGGGGGGGCCGGGGGTGAGCAGTTCTTC. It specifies CASSLPSGGAGGEQFF.